This T cell receptor beta chain originates from a study of blood T cell repertoires in COVID-19. At the level of the study: The study drew acute and convalescent COVID-19 samples from the United States, Italy and Spain. T cells, B-cell-depleted T cells, or PBMCs provided the cDNA or gDNA that served as material.

Adults between roughly 18 and 95 years of age took part from under 25 US areas. In assigning cohorts, the study relied on participant-reported clinical history. Generated by immunoSEQ multiplex PCR, the TCRdb table keeps only in-frame clones and is missing some. In the table there are 350,000 to 500,000 clones, roughly 88% of which are singletons. Trimming took 5 bases from V and 2 from J; bases not matched to a gene: 2. The CDR3 runs 13 residues. The germline gives CDR1 SEHNR, CDR2 FQNEAQ (reference sequence). The TCR was taken from a woman aged 18-29 years who had been exposed to COVID-19. The sequencing input was PBMCs or T cells enriched from blood (not recorded which). The chain recombines TRBV7-9 with TRBJ1-2; 7 positions agree with TRBD1. The CDR3 DNA reads as TGTGCCAGCAGCGAGACAGGGAACTATGGCTACACCTTC. This sequence encodes CASSETGNYGYTF.